The rows below give T cell receptor beta chains drawn from one sample of a study of tumor-infiltrating lymphocytes in primary liver carcinoma. TCRdb fed the multiplex PCR reads into MiXCR, producing one record per CDR3 protein. Seen here are a few hundred thousand distinct CDR3 sequences, 58% observed once, and the top ten hold over 15%. Input material: peripheral blood. These receptors were collected from a woman in her twenties or thirties with primary liver carcinoma and hepatitis B virus infection. CDR3s leave out the opening cysteine and the closing phenylalanine or tryptophan.

j_call	v_call	cdr3_aa
TRBJ2-1	TRBV11-2	ASSLAVFFGTSGTNEQS
TRBJ2-3	TRBV10-2	ASIKDTQY
TRBJ1-3	TRBV9	ASSGTILGSGNTIY
TRBJ2-7	TRBV5-4	ASSSTGGVLY
TRBJ2-1	TRBV13	ASSRDRGTKSEQF
TRBJ2-1	TRBV11-2	ASSASGRFSYNEQF
TRBJ2-5	TRBV25-1	TSSELTGGPETQY
TRBJ2-7	TRBV6-5	ANSPRTGGSYEQY
TRBJ2-5	TRBV20-1	SATNRGLETQY
TRBJ1-2	TRBV28	ASSLKTEGYT
TRBJ2-1	TRBV11-2	ASSLQSTEQF
TRBJ1-5	TRBV5-5	ASSFRDGNQPQH
TRBJ1-2	TRBV25-1	ASSDPGQGVYGYT
TRBJ2-5	TRBV11-3	ANSYSTGGVETQY
TRBJ2-7	TRBV24-1	ATSDGSGARYEQY
TRBJ1-6	TRBV12-3/TRBV12-4	ASSYRTRNSPLH
TRBJ2-7	TRBV30	AWSVSQNGEQY
TRBJ2-5	TRBV11-2	ASSLNSGAETQKTHY
TRBJ1-2	TRBV4-1	ASSQLDTPGYGYT
TRBJ1-5	TRBV7-9	ASSSSGGGQPQH
TRBJ1-1	TRBV10-1	ASSRHNTEAF
TRBJ1-1	TRBV28	ASSRRGANTEAF
TRBJ2-5	TRBV11-2	ASSFLGQGRETQY
TRBJ1-1	TRBV11-2	ASAPRRGEGPVNTEAF
TRBJ1-2	TRBV28	ASSLGGRGYT
TRBJ2-6	TRBV6-5	ASSYLRPGANVLT
TRBJ2-7	TRBV5-1	ASSLSRGRTDEQY
TRBJ1-2	TRBV12-3/TRBV12-4	ASSPRDSGGGYT
TRBJ2-2	TRBV12-3/TRBV12-4	AGSSSDRAAGELF
TRBJ2-1	TRBV12-3/TRBV12-4	ASSSGPYNEQF
TRBJ2-1	TRBV6-1	ATGRTVAVNEQF
TRBJ2-3	TRBV6-5	ASSYSGYPDTQY
TRBJ2-7	TRBV5-6	ASSSGTESCEQY
TRBJ2-1	TRBV4-3	ASNQETSGTPHNEQF
TRBJ2-5	TRBV11-2	ANSLEYVGETEY
TRBJ1-2	TRBV7-9	ASSLDPGSGYT
TRBJ2-7	TRBV6-2/TRBV6-3	ASRKSGREPYEQY
TRBJ2-3	TRBV11-2	ASSQTVDTQY
TRBJ2-3	TRBV7-6	ASSLRGSGRTDTQY
TRBJ2-7	TRBV13	ASSGRDQTYEQY
TRBJ2-1	TRBV5-1	ASSFGLAEYPQF